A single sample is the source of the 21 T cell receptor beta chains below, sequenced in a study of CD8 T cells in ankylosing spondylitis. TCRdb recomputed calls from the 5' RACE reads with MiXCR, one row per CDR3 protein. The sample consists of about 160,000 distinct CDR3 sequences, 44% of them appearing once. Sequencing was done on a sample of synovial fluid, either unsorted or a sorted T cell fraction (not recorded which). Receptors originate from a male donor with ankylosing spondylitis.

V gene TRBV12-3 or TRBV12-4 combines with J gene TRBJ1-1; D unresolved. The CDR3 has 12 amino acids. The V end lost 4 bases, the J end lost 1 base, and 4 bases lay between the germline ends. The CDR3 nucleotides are TGTGCCAGCAGTTCTTGGAACACTGAAGCTTTCTTT. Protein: CASSSWNTEAFF.

CDR3 sequence reads: CASSPLAGEADTQYF. CDR3 DNA: TGTGCCAGCAGTCCCCTAGCGGGAGAGGCAGATACGCAGTATTTT. V gene TRBV27 combines with J gene TRBJ2-3, with 10 bases matching TRBD2. The CDR3 has 15 residues. Germline V gene sequence: CDR1 MNHEY, CDR2 SMNVEV (reference sequence). V shed 5 bases, J shed 4 bases, and the junction held 6 bases outside the gene matches.

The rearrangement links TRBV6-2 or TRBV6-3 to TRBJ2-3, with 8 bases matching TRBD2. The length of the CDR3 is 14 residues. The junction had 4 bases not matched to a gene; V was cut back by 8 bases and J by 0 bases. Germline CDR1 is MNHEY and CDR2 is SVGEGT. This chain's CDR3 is CASPSGRSTDTQYF. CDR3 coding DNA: TGTGCCAGCCCCAGCGGGAGAAGCACAGATACGCAGTATTTT.

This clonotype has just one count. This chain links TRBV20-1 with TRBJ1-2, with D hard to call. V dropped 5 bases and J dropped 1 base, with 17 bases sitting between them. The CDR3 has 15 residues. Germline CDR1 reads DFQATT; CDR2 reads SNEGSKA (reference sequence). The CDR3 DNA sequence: TGCAGTGCTTGGCCGTGGGTTACGTTTAACTATGGCTACACCTTC. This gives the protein CSAWPWVTFNYGYTF.

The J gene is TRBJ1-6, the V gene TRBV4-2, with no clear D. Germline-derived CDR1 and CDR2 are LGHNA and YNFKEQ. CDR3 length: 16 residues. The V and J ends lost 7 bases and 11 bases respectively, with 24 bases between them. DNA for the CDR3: TGTGCCAGCAATGCGGCTATTGGCTCCGAAATTGCACCCCTCCACTTT. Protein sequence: CASNAAIGSEIAPLHF.

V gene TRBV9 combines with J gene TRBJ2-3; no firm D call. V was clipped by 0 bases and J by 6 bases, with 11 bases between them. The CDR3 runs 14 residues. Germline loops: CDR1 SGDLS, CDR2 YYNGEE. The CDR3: CASSVADGPDTQYF. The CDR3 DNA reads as TGTGCCAGCAGCGTAGCGGACGGGCCGGATACGCAGTATTTT.

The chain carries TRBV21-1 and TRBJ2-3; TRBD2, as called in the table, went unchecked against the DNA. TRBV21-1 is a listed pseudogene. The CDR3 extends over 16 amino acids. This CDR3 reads CASSRGPSGLWDTQYF. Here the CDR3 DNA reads TGTGCCAGCAGCAGGGGCCCTAGCGGGTTATGGGATACGCAGTATTTT.

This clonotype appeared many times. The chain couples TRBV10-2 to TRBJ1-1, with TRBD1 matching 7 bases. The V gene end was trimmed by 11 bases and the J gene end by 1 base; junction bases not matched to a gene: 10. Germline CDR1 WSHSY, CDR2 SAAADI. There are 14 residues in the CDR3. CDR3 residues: CAPKAGTENTEAFF. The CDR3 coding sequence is TGCGCCCCTAAGGCCGGGACAGAGAACACTGAAGCTTTCTTT.

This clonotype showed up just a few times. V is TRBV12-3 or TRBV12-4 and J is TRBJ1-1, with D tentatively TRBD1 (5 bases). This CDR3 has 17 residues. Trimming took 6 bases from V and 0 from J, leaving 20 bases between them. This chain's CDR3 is CASRRGRTMLMNTEAFF. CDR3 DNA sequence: TGTGCCAGCAGGCGGGGACGGACGATGCTCATGAACACTGAAGCTTTCTTT.

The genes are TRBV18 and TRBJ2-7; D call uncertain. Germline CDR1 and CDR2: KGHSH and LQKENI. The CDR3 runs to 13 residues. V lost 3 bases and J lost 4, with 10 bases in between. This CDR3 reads CASSPGSGYEQYF. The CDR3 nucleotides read TGTGCCAGCTCACCCGGGTCGGGTTACGAGCAGTACTTC. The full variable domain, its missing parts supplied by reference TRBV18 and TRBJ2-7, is NAGVMQNPRHLVRRRGQEARLRCSPMKGHSHVYWYRQLPEEGLKFMVYLQKENIIDESGMPKERFSAEFPKEGPSILRIQQVVRGDSAAYFCASSPGSGYEQYFGPGTRLTVT.

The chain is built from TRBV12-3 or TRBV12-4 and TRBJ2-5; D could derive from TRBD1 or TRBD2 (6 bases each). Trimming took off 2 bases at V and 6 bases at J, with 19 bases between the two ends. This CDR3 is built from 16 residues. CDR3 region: CASSLRKLGGLQTQYF. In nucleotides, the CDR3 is TGTGCCAGCAGTTTACGCAAACTGGGGGGCCTTCAGACCCAGTACTTC.

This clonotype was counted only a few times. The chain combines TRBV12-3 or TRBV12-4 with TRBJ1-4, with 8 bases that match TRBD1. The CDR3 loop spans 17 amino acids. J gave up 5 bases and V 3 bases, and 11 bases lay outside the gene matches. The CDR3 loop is CASSFVRVDRGNEKLFF. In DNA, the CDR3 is TGTGCCAGCAGTTTCGTCCGGGTTGACAGGGGAAATGAAAAACTGTTTTTT.

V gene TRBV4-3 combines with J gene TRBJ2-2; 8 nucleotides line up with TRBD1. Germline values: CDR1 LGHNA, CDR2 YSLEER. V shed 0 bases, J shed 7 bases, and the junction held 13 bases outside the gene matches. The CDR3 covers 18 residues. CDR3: CASSQDLPGGYHSGELFF. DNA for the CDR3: TGCGCCAGCAGCCAAGATCTTCCAGGGGGCTATCACAGCGGGGAGCTGTTTTTT.

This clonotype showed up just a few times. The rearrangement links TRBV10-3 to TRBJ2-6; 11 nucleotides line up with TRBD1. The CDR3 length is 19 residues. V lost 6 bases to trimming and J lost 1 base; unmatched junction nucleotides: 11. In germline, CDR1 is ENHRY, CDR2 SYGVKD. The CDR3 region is CAIRAPRDRGESGANVLTF. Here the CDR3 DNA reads TGTGCCATCAGGGCGCCCCGGGACAGGGGGGAGTCTGGGGCCAACGTCCTGACTTTC.

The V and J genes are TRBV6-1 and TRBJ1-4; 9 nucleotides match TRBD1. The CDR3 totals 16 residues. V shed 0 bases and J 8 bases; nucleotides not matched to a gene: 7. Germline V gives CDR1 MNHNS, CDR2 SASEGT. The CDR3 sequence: CASSEAPGQGDEKLFF. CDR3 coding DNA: TGTGCCAGCAGTGAAGCTCCGGGACAGGGCGACGAAAAACTGTTTTTT.

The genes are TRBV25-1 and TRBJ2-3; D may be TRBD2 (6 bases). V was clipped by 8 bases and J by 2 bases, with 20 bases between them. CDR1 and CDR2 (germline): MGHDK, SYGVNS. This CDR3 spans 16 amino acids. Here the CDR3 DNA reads TGTGCCAGCGGTGTTTACTCGGGACTCCTCACAGATACGCAGTATTTT. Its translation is CASGVYSGLLTDTQYF.

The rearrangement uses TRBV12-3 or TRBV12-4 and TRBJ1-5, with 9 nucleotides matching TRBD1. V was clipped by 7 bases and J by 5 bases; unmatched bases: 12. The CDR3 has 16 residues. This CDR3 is CASISNRGPQDQPQHF. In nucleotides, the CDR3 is TGTGCCAGCATCAGCAACAGGGGGCCGCAGGATCAGCCCCAGCATTTT.

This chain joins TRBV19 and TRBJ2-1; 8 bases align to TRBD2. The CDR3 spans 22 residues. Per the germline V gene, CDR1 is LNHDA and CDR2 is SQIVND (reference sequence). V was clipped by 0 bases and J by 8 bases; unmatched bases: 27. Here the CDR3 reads CASSIDPPVPGRGTSEAYEQFF. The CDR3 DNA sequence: TGTGCCAGTAGTATAGATCCCCCAGTCCCGGGACGGGGGACTAGTGAGGCATATGAGCAGTTCTTC. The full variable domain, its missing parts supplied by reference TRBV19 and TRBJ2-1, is DGGITQSPKYLFRKEGQNVTLSCEQNLNHDAMYWYRQDPGQGLRLIYYSQIVNDFQKGDIAEGYSVSREKKESFPLTVTSAQKNPTAFYLCASSIDPPVPGRGTSEAYEQFFGPGTRLTVL.

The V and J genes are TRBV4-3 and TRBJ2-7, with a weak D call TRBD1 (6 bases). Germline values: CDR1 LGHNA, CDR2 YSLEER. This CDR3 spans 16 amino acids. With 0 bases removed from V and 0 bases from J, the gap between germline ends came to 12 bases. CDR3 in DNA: TGCGCCAGCAGCCAAGACGGACAGCAGTCCTCCTACGAGCAGTACTTC. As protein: CASSQDGQQSSYEQYF.

CDR3 sequence: CAISGTGDEQYF. In DNA form, the CDR3 reads TGTGCCATCAGTGGAACAGGGGACGAGCAGTACTTC. The chain links TRBV10-3 to TRBJ2-7; 7 nucleotides match TRBD1. CDR1 is ENHRY, CDR2 SYGVKD, per germline. The length of the CDR3 is 12 residues. J was trimmed by 5 bases and V by 4 bases; bases with no gene match: 2.

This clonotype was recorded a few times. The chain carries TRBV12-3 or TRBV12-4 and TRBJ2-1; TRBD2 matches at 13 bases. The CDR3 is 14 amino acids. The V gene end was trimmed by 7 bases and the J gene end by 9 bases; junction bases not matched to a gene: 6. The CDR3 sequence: CASTRLAGGFEQFF. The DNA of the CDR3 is TGTGCCAGCACCCGACTAGCGGGGGGCTTTGAGCAGTTCTTC.